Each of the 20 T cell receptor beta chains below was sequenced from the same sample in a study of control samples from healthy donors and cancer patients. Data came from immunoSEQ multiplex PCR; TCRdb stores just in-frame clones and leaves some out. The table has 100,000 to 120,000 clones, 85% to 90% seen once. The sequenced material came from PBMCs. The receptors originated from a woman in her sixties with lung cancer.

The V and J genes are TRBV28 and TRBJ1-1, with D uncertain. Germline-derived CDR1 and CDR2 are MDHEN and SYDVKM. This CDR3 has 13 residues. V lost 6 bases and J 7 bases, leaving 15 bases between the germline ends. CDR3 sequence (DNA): TGTGCCAGCAGGCACCAGGAGGTGGGTGAAGCTTTCTTT. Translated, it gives CASRHQEVGEAFF.

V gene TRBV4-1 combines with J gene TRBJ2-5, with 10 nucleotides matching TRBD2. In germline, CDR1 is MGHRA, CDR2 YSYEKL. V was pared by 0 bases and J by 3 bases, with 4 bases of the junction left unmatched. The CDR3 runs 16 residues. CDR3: CASSQDPSGSKETQYF. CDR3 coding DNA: TGCGCCAGCAGCCAAGATCCTAGCGGGAGCAAAGAGACCCAGTACTTC.

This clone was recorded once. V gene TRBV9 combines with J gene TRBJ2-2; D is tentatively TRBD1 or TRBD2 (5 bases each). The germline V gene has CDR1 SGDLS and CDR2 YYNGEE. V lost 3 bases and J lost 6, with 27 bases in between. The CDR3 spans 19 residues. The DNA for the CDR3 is TGTGCCAGCAGCGGACCCAGGGAGCAGCCTCCGCCCGGCTCCGGGGAGCTGTTTTTT. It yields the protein CASSGPREQPPPGSGELFF. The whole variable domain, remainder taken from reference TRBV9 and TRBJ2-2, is DSGVTQTPKHLITATGQRVTLRCSPRSGDLSVYWYQQSLDQGLQFLIQYYNGEERAKGNILERFSAQQFPDLHSELNLSSLELGDSALYFCASSGPREQPPPGSGELFFGEGSRLTVL.

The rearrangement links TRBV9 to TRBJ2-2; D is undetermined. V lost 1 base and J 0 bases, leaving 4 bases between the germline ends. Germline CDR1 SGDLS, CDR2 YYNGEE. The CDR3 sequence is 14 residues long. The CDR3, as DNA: TGTGCCAGCAGCGTAACACCGAACACCGGGGAGCTGTTTTTT. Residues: CASSVTPNTGELFF.

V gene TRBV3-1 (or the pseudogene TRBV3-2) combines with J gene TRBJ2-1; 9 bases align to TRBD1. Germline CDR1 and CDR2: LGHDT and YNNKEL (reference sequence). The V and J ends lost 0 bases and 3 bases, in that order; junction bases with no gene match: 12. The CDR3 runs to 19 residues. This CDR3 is CASSQDRSRTGALYNEQFF. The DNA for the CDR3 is TGTGCCAGCAGCCAAGATAGGTCTAGGACAGGGGCCCTCTACAATGAGCAGTTCTTC.

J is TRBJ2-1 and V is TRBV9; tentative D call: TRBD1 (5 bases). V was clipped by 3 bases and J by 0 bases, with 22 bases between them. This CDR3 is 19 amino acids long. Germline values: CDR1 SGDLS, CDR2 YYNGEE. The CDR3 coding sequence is TGTGCCAGCAGCGACACAGGAGTCACGTTTAGGAGCTCCTACAATGAGCAGTTCTTC. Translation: CASSDTGVTFRSSYNEQFF. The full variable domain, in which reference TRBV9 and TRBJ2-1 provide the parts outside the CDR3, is DSGVTQTPKHLITATGQRVTLRCSPRSGDLSVYWYQQSLDQGLQFLIQYYNGEERAKGNILERFSAQQFPDLHSELNLSSLELGDSALYFCASSDTGVTFRSSYNEQFFGPGTRLTVL.

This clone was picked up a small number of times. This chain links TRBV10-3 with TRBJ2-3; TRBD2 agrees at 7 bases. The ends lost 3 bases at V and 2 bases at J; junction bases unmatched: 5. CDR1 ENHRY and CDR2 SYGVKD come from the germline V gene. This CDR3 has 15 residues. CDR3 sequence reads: CAISDGGRPTDTQYF. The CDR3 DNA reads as TGTGCCATCAGTGATGGCGGGAGACCCACAGATACGCAGTATTTT.

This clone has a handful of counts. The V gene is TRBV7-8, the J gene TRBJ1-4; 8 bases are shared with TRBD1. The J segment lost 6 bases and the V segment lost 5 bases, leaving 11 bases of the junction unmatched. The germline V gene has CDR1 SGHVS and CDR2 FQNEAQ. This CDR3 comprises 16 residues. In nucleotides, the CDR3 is TGTGCCAGCAGCCCTCGGTCCGGACAGGGCGATGAAAAACTGTTTTTT. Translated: CASSPRSGQGDEKLFF.

CDR3 sequence (DNA): TGTGCCAGCAGCGAACAGGGGCTATCCTACGAGCAGTACTTC. Translated, it gives CASSEQGLSYEQYF. The J gene is TRBJ2-7, the V gene TRBV9; 7 bases fit TRBD1. V shed 3 bases and J 1 base; nucleotides not matched to a gene: 4. The germline CDR1 and CDR2 sequences are SGDLS and YYNGEE. The CDR3 length is 14 residues.

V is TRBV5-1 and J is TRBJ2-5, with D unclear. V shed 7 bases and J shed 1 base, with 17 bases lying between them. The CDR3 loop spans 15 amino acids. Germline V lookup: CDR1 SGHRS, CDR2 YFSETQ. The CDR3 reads CASGPSPASQETQYF. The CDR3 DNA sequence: TGCGCCAGCGGACCCTCCCCGGCCAGCCAAGAGACCCAGTACTTC.

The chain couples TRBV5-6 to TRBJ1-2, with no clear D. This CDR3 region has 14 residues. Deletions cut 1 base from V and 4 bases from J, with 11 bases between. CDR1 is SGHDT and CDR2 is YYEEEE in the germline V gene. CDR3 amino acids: CASSLLDRSYGYTF. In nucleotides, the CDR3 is TGTGCCAGCAGCTTGTTAGATAGGTCCTATGGCTACACCTTC.

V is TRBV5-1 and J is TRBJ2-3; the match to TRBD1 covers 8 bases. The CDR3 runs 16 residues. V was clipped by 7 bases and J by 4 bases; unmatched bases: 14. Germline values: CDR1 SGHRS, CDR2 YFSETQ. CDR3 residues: CASGITGGRAPDTQYF. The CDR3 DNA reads TGCGCCAGCGGAATTACAGGGGGAAGAGCGCCAGATACGCAGTATTTT.

The CDR3 DNA reads TGTGCCAGCAGCTTTGCGGGGGGACTAGAGCGGGAGACCCAGTACTTC. Its translation is CASSFAGGLERETQYF. V usage is TRBV7-2 and J usage is TRBJ2-5; 8 positions match TRBD2. Germline V CDR1 and CDR2: SGHTA, FQGNSA. The CDR3 consists of 16 residues. The ends lost 3 bases at V and 5 bases at J; junction bases unmatched: 11.

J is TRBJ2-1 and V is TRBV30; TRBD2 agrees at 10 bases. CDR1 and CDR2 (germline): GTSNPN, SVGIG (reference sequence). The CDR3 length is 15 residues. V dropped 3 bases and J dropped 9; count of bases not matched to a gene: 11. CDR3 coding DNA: TGTGCCTGGAGCCCGCTAGCGGGAGTCGGGAGTGAGCAGTTCTTC. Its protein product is CAWSPLAGVGSEQFF.

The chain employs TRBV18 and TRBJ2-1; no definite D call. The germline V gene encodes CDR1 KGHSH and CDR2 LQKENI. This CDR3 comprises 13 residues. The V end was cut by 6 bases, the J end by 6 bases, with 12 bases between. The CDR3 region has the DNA TGTGCCAGCTCTCTCGACCGGATCAATGAGCAGTTCTTC. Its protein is CASSLDRINEQFF. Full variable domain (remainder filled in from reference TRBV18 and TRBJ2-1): NAGVMQNPRHLVRRRGQEARLRCSPMKGHSHVYWYRQLPEEGLKFMVYLQKENIIDESGMPKERFSAEFPKEGPSILRIQQVVRGDSAAYFCASSLDRINEQFFGPGTRLTVL.

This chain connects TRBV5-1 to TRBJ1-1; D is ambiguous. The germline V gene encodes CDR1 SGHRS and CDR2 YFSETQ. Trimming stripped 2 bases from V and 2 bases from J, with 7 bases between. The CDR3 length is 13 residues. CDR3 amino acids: CASSFTENTEAFF. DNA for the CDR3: TGCGCCAGCAGCTTTACGGAAAACACTGAAGCTTTCTTT.

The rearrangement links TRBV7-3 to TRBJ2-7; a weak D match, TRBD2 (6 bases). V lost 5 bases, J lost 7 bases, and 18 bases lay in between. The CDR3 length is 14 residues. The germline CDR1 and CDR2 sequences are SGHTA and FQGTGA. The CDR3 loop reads CASSQRRDAREQYF. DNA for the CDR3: TGTGCCAGCAGCCAAAGGCGGGACGCAAGGGAGCAGTACTTC.

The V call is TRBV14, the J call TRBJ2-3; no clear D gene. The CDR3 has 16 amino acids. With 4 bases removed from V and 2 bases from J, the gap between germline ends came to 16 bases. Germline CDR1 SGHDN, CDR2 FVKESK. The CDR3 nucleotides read TGTGCCAGCAGCCCGGATATCGGCGGTGACACAGATACGCAGTATTTT. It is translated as CASSPDIGGDTDTQYF. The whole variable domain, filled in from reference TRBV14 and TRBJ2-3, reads EAGVTQFPSHSVIEKGQTVTLRCDPISGHDNLYWYRRVMGKEIKFLLHFVKESKQDESGMPNNRFLAERTGGTYSTLKVQPAELEDSGVYFCASSPDIGGDTDTQYFGPGTRLTVL.

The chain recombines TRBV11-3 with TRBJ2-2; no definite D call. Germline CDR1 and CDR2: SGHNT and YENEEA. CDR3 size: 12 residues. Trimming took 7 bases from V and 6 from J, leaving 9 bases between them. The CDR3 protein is CASTSNAGELFF. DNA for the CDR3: TGTGCCAGCACGAGTAACGCCGGGGAGCTGTTTTTT.

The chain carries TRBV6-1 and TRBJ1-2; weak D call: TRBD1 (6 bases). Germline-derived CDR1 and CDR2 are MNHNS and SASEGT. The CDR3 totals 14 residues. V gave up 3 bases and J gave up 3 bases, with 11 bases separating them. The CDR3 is CASSDGQSYYGYTF. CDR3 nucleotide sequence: TGTGCCAGCAGTGACGGACAGAGTTACTATGGCTACACCTTC.